These 18 T cell receptor beta chains were all obtained from the same sample, sequenced in a study of T cells in Graves' hyperthyroidism and ophthalmopathy. RNA transcripts provided the source from which TCR beta CDR3 regions were amplified. Initially, a first-round RT-PCR of the TCR CDR3 employed the HTBI primer set. TCRdb called the multiplex PCR reads again in MiXCR, with one record for every CDR3 protein. Of 560,000 or so distinct CDR3 sequences in the sample, just under 20% were seen once. The sequenced sample was blood. The receptors here all came from a man aged 40-50 years with Graves' ophthalmopathy.

The sample holds many counts of this clonotype. The chain combines TRBV12-3 or TRBV12-4 with TRBJ1-2; a weak D match, TRBD1 (5 bases). There are 13 residues in the CDR3. Trimming took off 4 bases at V and 8 bases at J, with 14 bases between the two ends. The CDR3 bases are TGTGCCAGCAGTTGGGACGGCTTTTTGGGCTACACCTTC. Amino acids: CASSWDGFLGYTF.

This clonotype came up many times. The chain carries TRBV12-3 or TRBV12-4 and TRBJ2-7, with TRBD1 as a possible D gene (6 bases). The CDR3 is 15 amino acids. V gave up 0 bases and J gave up 2 bases, with 11 bases separating them. The CDR3 loop reads CASSLARAGAYEQYF. CDR3 bases: TGTGCCAGCAGTTTAGCGAGGGCAGGGGCCTACGAGCAGTACTTC.

This clonotype was counted many times. This rearrangement joins TRBV2 to TRBJ2-1, with D possibly TRBD2 on 6 matching bases. The germline CDR1 and CDR2 sequences are SNHLY and FYNNEI. This CDR3 spans 14 amino acids. V was cut by 6 bases and J by 0 bases, with 9 bases left in between. DNA of the CDR3: TGTGCCAGCAGAACTAGCAGCTCCTACAATGAGCAGTTCTTC. It yields the protein CASRTSSSYNEQFF.

The chain employs TRBV20-1 and TRBJ1-1; tentatively, D is TRBD1 (5 bases). V was pared by 3 bases and J by 0 bases, with 11 bases between. CDR3 length: 14 amino acids. Germline CDR1 reads DFQATT; CDR2 reads SNEGSKA (reference sequence). CDR3 amino acids: CSARGDLVNTEAFF. The CDR3 DNA reads as TGCAGTGCTAGGGGGGACTTGGTGAACACTGAAGCTTTCTTT.

As for this clonotype: This may be a read error, as it is one base from a much larger clone. The chain uses TRBV2 and TRBJ2-6; no definite D call. The V end was cut by 10 bases, the J end by 3 bases, with 19 bases between. Germline V gene data show CDR1 as SNHLY and CDR2 as FYNNEI. The CDR3 sequence is 16 residues long. The CDR3 DNA follows: TGTGCCAACTCCCGCGGCAGCAACTTTGGGGCCAACGTCCTGACTTTC. Protein product: CANSRGSNFGANVLTF.

This chain connects TRBV5-1 to TRBJ2-5; 7 bases are a match to TRBD2. The CDR3 consists of 16 residues. V dropped 4 bases and J dropped 5; count of bases not matched to a gene: 14. Germline V lookup: CDR1 SGHRS, CDR2 YFSETQ. CDR3 region: CASSPGGDHRWETQYF. The CDR3 coding sequence is TGCGCCAGCAGCCCGGGAGGTGATCACCGGTGGGAGACCCAGTACTTC.

This clonotype was seen at least ten times. CDR3: CASSPLPGTSGRVDTQYF. CDR3 nucleotide sequence: TGTGCCAGCTCACCACTCCCGGGGACTAGCGGGAGAGTAGATACGCAGTATTTT. The rearrangement uses TRBV18 and TRBJ2-3; TRBD2 agrees at 14 bases. Germline CDR1 is KGHSH and CDR2 is LQKENI. This CDR3 is 18 amino acids long. Trimming removed 1 base from V and 5 bases from J; junction bases left unmatched: 8. The variable domain in full, completed from reference TRBV18 and TRBJ2-3, reads NAGVMQNPRHLVRRRGQEARLRCSPMKGHSHVYWYRQLPEEGLKFMVYLQKENIIDESGMPKERFSAEFPKEGPSILRIQQVVRGDSAAYFCASSPLPGTSGRVDTQYFGPGTRLTVL.

This sequence joins TRBV7-3 and TRBJ2-1; TRBD2 matches at 11 bases. The CDR3 is made up of 17 amino acids. Germline V gives CDR1 SGHTA, CDR2 FQGTGA. J was trimmed by 5 bases and V by 5 bases; bases with no gene match: 11. The CDR3, as DNA: TGTGCCAGCAGCCCTTTAGCGGGGGGGCACAGTGACAATGAGCAGTTCTTC. Protein sequence: CASSPLAGGHSDNEQFF.

This chain joins TRBV28 and TRBJ2-5, with 9 bases lining up with TRBD2. V trimming: 5 bases; J trimming: 5 bases; junction bases outside the gene matches: 12. Germline CDR1 is MDHEN and CDR2 is SYDVKM. This CDR3 has 16 residues. The CDR3 protein is CASSTIGGGAGETQYF. The CDR3 DNA follows: TGTGCCAGCAGTACAATTGGCGGGGGGGCCGGGGAGACCCAGTACTTC. The whole variable domain, filled in from reference TRBV28 and TRBJ2-5, reads DVKVTQSSRYLVKRTGEKVFLECVQDMDHENMFWYRQDPGLGLRLIYFSYDVKMKEKGDIPEGYSVSREKKERFSLILESASTNQTSMYLCASSTIGGGAGETQYFGPGTRLLVL.

This clonotype was counted between two and nine times. The chain combines TRBV29-1 with TRBJ1-1, with D tentatively TRBD1 (6 bases). CDR1 is SQVTM and CDR2 is ANQGSEA in the germline V gene. V was shortened by 6 bases and J by 5 bases, with 16 bases between the two germline ends. The CDR3 contains 13 residues. The CDR3 region is CSVSRGGGTEAFF. Here the CDR3 DNA reads TGCAGCGTATCCAGGGGTGGAGGTACTGAAGCTTTCTTT.

This clonotype appeared many times. The chain couples TRBV18 to TRBJ1-2; the D gene is possibly TRBD1 (5 bases). This CDR3 has 13 residues. Germline V CDR1 and CDR2: KGHSH, LQKENI. Trimming shortened V by 8 bases and J by 1 base, and 11 bases separated the two germline ends. The DNA of the CDR3 is TGTGCCAGCAGCCCTGACAGTAACTATGGCTACACCTTC. Protein sequence: CASSPDSNYGYTF. The full variable domain, with the rest looked up from reference TRBV18 and TRBJ1-2, is NAGVMQNPRHLVRRRGQEARLRCSPMKGHSHVYWYRQLPEEGLKFMVYLQKENIIDESGMPKERFSAEFPKEGPSILRIQQVVRGDSAAYFCASSPDSNYGYTFGSGTRLTVV.

Many counts were recorded for this clonotype. The V gene is TRBV10-1, the J gene TRBJ2-5, with D possibly being TRBD1 (5 bases). The CDR3 runs 14 residues. Germline V gene data show CDR1 as WNHNN and CDR2 as SYGVQD (reference sequence). The V gene lost 4 bases and the J gene lost 7 bases, with 16 bases spanning the gap. Here the CDR3 reads CASSGTQLKGTQYF. In DNA, the CDR3 is TGCGCCAGCAGTGGGACACAATTGAAAGGGACCCAGTACTTC.

The chain joins TRBV19 to TRBJ2-3; D perhaps matches TRBD1 (5 bases). Germline lookup yields CDR1 LNHDA and CDR2 SQIVND (reference sequence). Deletions cut 4 bases from V and 2 bases from J, with 16 bases between. CDR3 size: 16 residues. The CDR3 protein is CASSRGRASNTDTQYF. The CDR3 nucleotides read TGTGCCAGTAGTAGGGGCCGGGCGTCTAACACAGATACGCAGTATTTT.

The chain couples TRBV7-2 to TRBJ2-7; TRBD2 matches at 10 bases. This CDR3 contains 14 residues. CDR1 and CDR2 from the germline V gene are SGHTA and FQGNSA. With 3 bases clipped from V and 3 bases from J, the junction kept 2 bases outside the gene matches. The CDR3 DNA follows: TGTGCCAGCAGCTTCACTAGCGGGAACTACGAGCAGTACTTC. It yields the protein CASSFTSGNYEQYF. Full variable domain (remainder filled in from reference TRBV7-2 and TRBJ2-7): GAGVSQSPSNKVTEKGKDVELRCDPISGHTALYWYRQSLGQGLEFLIYFQGNSAPDKSGLPSDRFSAERTGGSVSTLTIQRTQQEDSAVYLCASSFTSGNYEQYFGPGTRLTVT.

This clonotype has at least ten counts. The rearrangement uses TRBV20-1 and TRBJ2-3, with TRBD2 identical over 7 bases. The ends lost 6 bases at V and 2 bases at J; junction bases unmatched: 8. The length of the CDR3 is 14 residues. Looked up from germline, CDR1 is DFQATT and CDR2 is SNEGSKA (reference sequence). CDR3 in DNA: TGCAGTGCCCCTAGCGGAACTTCCACAGATACGCAGTATTTT. Its translation: CSAPSGTSTDTQYF.

This clonotype was seen at least ten times. The genes are TRBV11-1 and TRBJ1-1, with TRBD1 matching over 8 bases. V lost 8 bases, J lost 1 base, and 9 bases stayed unmatched. CDR3 length: 15 amino acids. Germline-derived CDR1 and CDR2 are SGHAT and FQDESV (reference sequence). The CDR3 reads CASLANRGANTEAFF. The CDR3 coding sequence is TGTGCCAGCCTAGCGAACAGGGGGGCGAACACTGAAGCTTTCTTT. Full variable domain (rest looked up from reference TRBV11-1 and TRBJ1-1): EAEVAQSPRYKITEKSQAVAFWCDPISGHATLYWYRQILGQGPELLVQFQDESVVDDSQLPKDRFSAERLKGVDSTLKIQPAELGDSAMYLCASLANRGANTEAFFGQGTRLTVV.

DNA for the CDR3: TGTGCCATGAAAGGAGGTTCTGGGGCCAACGTCCTGACTTTC. It is translated as CAMKGGSGANVLTF. This chain uses TRBV10-3 with TRBJ2-6; a weak D match, TRBD2 (5 bases). V gave up 9 bases and J gave up 1 base, with 10 bases separating them. This CDR3 has 14 residues. CDR1 is ENHRY and CDR2 is SYGVKD in the germline V gene.

The chain recombines TRBV4-2 with TRBJ2-1; D possibly corresponds to TRBD2 (5 bases). The CDR3 is 15 residues long. Trimming took off 4 bases at V and 8 bases at J, with 18 bases between the two ends. The germline CDR1 and CDR2 sequences are LGHNA and YNFKEQ. CDR3 in amino acids: CASSPEGSWGDEQFF. CDR3 in DNA: TGTGCCAGCAGCCCCGAAGGGTCCTGGGGAGATGAGCAGTTCTTC.